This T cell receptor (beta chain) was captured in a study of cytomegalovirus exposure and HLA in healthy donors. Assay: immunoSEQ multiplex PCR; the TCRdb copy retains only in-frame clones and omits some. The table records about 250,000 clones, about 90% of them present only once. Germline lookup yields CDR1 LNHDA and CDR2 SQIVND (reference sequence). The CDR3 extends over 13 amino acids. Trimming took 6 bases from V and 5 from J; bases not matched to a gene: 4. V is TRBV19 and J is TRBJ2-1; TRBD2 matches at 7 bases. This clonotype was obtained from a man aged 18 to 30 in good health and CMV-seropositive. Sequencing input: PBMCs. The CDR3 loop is CASRPGLNNEQFF. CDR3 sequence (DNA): TGTGCCAGTAGACCGGGACTAAACAATGAGCAGTTCTTC.